The clone carrying this TCR beta chain appeared many times. In the library, each TCR cDNA molecule bore its own unique molecular identifier. MiXCR, applied by TCRdb to the 5' RACE reads, yields one record per CDR3 protein. The top ten clones hold more than 20% of a sample with about 10,000 distinct CDR3 sequences, about 5% of them seen once. Time point of the sample: sample taken at primary tumor resection. Without sorting, whole RNA was sequenced from tumor, nontumor lung or frozen PBMC. The data stem from a study of spatial heterogeneity in lung cancer. Study background: Raw reads showed each unique TCR and UMI combination turning up more than ten times on average.

Germline V lookup: CDR1 LNHNV, CDR2 YYDKDF (reference sequence). J lost 8 bases, V lost 3 bases, and 13 bases had no gene match. The CDR3 has 17 amino acids. The chain employs TRBV15 and TRBJ1-4, with TRBD1 identical over 9 bases. The material sequenced was PBMCs, taken at surgery. This clonotype originated in a male donor with early-stage non-small cell lung cancer. CDR3 amino acids: CATSSPIQGAVGEKLFF. CDR3 sequence (DNA): TGTGCCACCAGCAGCCCAATACAGGGGGCCGTGGGAGAAAAACTGTTTTTT.